Listed here are 24 T cell receptor beta chains from one sample, sequenced in a study of cytomegalovirus exposure and HLA in healthy donors. The PCR had 60 Vbeta and 13 Jbeta primers. Assay used: immunoSEQ multiplex PCR; TCRdb lists only in-frame clones, some missing. The table includes 150,000 to 200,000 clones, over 75% detected once. Sequenced input: PBMCs. These receptors were collected from a woman aged 45-60 years in good health and CMV-seropositive.

The chain combines TRBV27 with TRBJ1-1, with D unclear. Trimming removed 6 bases from V and 2 bases from J, with 13 bases in between. CDR1 MNHEY and CDR2 SMNVEV come from the germline V gene (reference sequence). The length of the CDR3 is 14 residues. CDR3 amino acids: CASSKSLQNTEAFF. Here the CDR3 DNA reads TGTGCCAGCAGCAAATCCTTACAAAACACTGAAGCTTTCTTT.

J is TRBJ1-1 and V is TRBV7-6, with 7 bases fitting TRBD1. The CDR3 consists of 16 residues. After removal of 5 bases from V and 0 bases from J, the junction contained 9 bases not matched to a gene. Germline loops: CDR1 SGHVS, CDR2 FNYEAQ. CDR3 sequence (DNA): TGTGCCAGCAGCGCCGACAGGGCGGGCGTGAACACTGAAGCTTTCTTT. Translating it yields CASSADRAGVNTEAFF.

CDR3 nucleotide sequence: TGTGCCAGCAGTGAAGGACAGGGGGATCAGCCCCAGCATTTT. Protein sequence: CASSEGQGDQPQHF. The chain recombines TRBV2 with TRBJ1-5; 9 bases line up with TRBD1. Losses at the gene ends were 1 base for V and 5 bases for J; bases not matched to a gene: 0. The CDR3 extends over 14 amino acids. Germline V lookup: CDR1 SNHLY, CDR2 FYNNEI.

The rearrangement joins TRBV7-2 to TRBJ2-1; 16 bases fit TRBD2. The V gene's germline CDR1 is SGHTA and CDR2 FQGNSA. The CDR3 loop spans 19 amino acids. Unmatched junction bases numbered 9, after V lost 2 bases and J lost 5 bases. The CDR3 loop reads CASSLMAPGLAGGNNEQFF. The CDR3 DNA is TGTGCCAGCAGCTTAATGGCGCCGGGACTAGCGGGGGGGAACAATGAGCAGTTCTTC.

This sequence joins TRBV10-3 and TRBJ1-1; 10 bases map to TRBD1. Germline trimming cut 4 bases from V and 5 bases from J; bases unmatched to any gene: 4. Germline lookup yields CDR1 ENHRY and CDR2 SYGVKD. The CDR3 loop spans 14 amino acids. The CDR3 loop is CAISGQGAGTEAFF. The CDR3 nucleotides are TGTGCCATCAGTGGACAGGGGGCGGGAACTGAAGCTTTCTTT.

The V gene is TRBV4-2, the J gene TRBJ2-2, with a weak D call TRBD1 (5 bases). This CDR3 contains 15 residues. The V end was cut by 2 bases, the J end by 1 base, with 8 bases between. Germline V gene lookup returns CDR1 LGHNA and CDR2 YNFKEQ. CDR3 residues: CASSQPDRNTGELFF. The CDR3 DNA reads TGTGCCAGCAGCCAACCCGACAGGAACACCGGGGAGCTGTTTTTT.

The V call is TRBV18, the J call TRBJ2-2; TRBD1 is a possible D gene (5 bases). V gave up 3 bases and J gave up 2 bases, with 13 bases separating them. The CDR3 loop spans 16 amino acids. CDR1 is KGHSH, CDR2 LQKENI, per germline. This CDR3 is CASSPGQGLNTGELFF. The CDR3 bases are TGTGCCAGCTCACCGGGGCAGGGCCTTAACACCGGGGAGCTGTTTTTT.

The chain joins TRBV15 to TRBJ2-7, with TRBD2 matching 7 bases. The CDR3 is made up of 16 amino acids. V gave up 1 base and J gave up 3 bases; unmatched junction bases: 9. Looked up from germline, CDR1 is LNHNV and CDR2 is YYDKDF (reference sequence). The CDR3 sequence is CATSRGQGAGDYEQYF. The CDR3 region has the DNA TGTGCCACCAGCAGAGGACAAGGGGCGGGAGACTACGAGCAGTACTTC.

This sequence joins TRBV5-5 and TRBJ2-7; 10 positions match TRBD1. The germline V gene encodes CDR1 SGHKS and CDR2 YYEKEE (reference sequence). The length of the CDR3 is 15 residues. Germline trimming cut 4 bases from V and 2 bases from J; bases unmatched to any gene: 6. The CDR3 here is CASSNGQGGTYEQYF. DNA for the CDR3: TGTGCCAGCAGCAACGGACAGGGGGGTACCTACGAGCAGTACTTC.

V and J are TRBV11-2 and TRBJ2-3, with D maybe TRBD2 (6 bases). Trimming pared 5 bases from V and 0 bases from J, leaving 15 bases between. The germline V gene has CDR1 SGHAT and CDR2 FQNNGV. This CDR3 contains 16 residues. CDR3 loop: CASSRGTGGSTDTQYF. CDR3 nucleotides: TGTGCCAGCAGCCGGGGGACCGGGGGTAGCACAGATACGCAGTATTTT.

The chain recombines TRBV5-1 with TRBJ1-6, with 7 bases identical to TRBD1. With 4 bases clipped from V and 1 base from J, the junction kept 8 bases outside the gene matches. This CDR3 spans 17 amino acids. Looked up from germline, CDR1 is SGHRS and CDR2 is YFSETQ. The CDR3 DNA is TGCGCCAGCAGCACTGGTTCAGGGGGATCCTATAATTCACCCCTCCACTTT. Translation: CASSTGSGGSYNSPLHF. Complete variable domain (other parts from reference TRBV5-1 and TRBJ1-6): KAGVTQTPRYLIKTRGQQVTLSCSPISGHRSVSWYQQTPGQGLQFLFEYFSETQRNKGNFPGRFSGRQFSNSRSEMNVSTLELGDSALYLCASSTGSGGSYNSPLHFGNGTRLTVT.

This clone was detected only once. The CDR3 bases are TGTGCCAGCAGTCAGTCGAGCGGGACTAGCTCAACCGGGGAGCTGTTTTTT. This encodes CASSQSSGTSSTGELFF. The chain has TRBV28 and TRBJ2-2; 9 bases match TRBD2. CDR3 length: 17 residues. The V segment lost 5 bases and the J segment 5 bases; nucleotides outside the gene matches: 12. Germline values: CDR1 MDHEN, CDR2 SYDVKM.

The V gene is TRBV7-6, the J gene TRBJ1-3, with a possible D match to TRBD1 (5 bases). The CDR3 runs 18 residues. Germline-derived CDR1 and CDR2 are SGHVS and FNYEAQ. Trimming stripped 5 bases from V and 0 bases from J, with 20 bases between. Here the CDR3 reads CASSQVQEGMVSGNTIYF. The CDR3 nucleotides are TGTGCCAGCAGCCAAGTTCAGGAGGGGATGGTCTCTGGAAACACCATATATTTT.

This chain joins TRBV27 and TRBJ2-7, with 10 bases lining up with TRBD1. CDR3 length equals 16 residues. Germline V gene lookup returns CDR1 MNHEY and CDR2 SMNVEV (reference sequence). V shed 6 bases, J shed 1 base, and the junction held 9 bases outside the gene matches. This chain's CDR3 is CASSKTGGKWSYEQYF. CDR3 nucleotide sequence: TGTGCCAGCAGCAAGACAGGGGGCAAATGGTCCTACGAGCAGTACTTC.

The chain is built from TRBV6-6 and TRBJ2-7; D may be TRBD2 (6 bases). The CDR3 has 14 residues. V was cut by 0 bases and J by 11 bases, with 17 bases left in between. CDR1 is MNHNY and CDR2 is SVGAGI in the germline V gene (reference sequence). This CDR3 is CASSYSSLAPQEYF. The CDR3 DNA sequence: TGTGCCAGCAGTTACTCGTCCCTAGCGCCACAGGAGTACTTC.

The chain links TRBV5-1 to TRBJ2-5; the D is unclear. V gave up 0 bases and J gave up 0 bases, with 6 bases separating them. Germline V gives CDR1 SGHRS, CDR2 YFSETQ. The CDR3 has 14 amino acids. The CDR3: CASSLVSDQETQYF. CDR3 coding DNA: TGCGCCAGCAGCTTGGTATCGGACCAAGAGACCCAGTACTTC.

This clone was counted a few times. The rearrangement joins TRBV6-4 to TRBJ2-1; possibly TRBD1 for D (6 bases). In germline, CDR1 is MRHNA, CDR2 SNTAGT. The CDR3 totals 13 residues. V lost 2 bases, J lost 5 bases, and 7 bases lay in between. CDR3 protein: CASSDRDNNEQFF. The CDR3 DNA is TGTGCCAGCAGTGACCGGGACAACAATGAGCAGTTCTTC.

CDR3 loop: CASSLVSGNGYTF. CDR3 in DNA: TGTGCCAGCAGCTTAGTATCGGGGAATGGCTACACCTTC. The V call is TRBV7-2, the J call TRBJ1-2, with D unresolved. The V gene lost 1 base and the J gene lost 6 bases, with 9 bases spanning the gap. The CDR3 is made up of 13 amino acids. Per germline, CDR1 SGHTA and CDR2 FQGNSA.

CDR3 sequence: CASGLSIAEKETQYF. Here the CDR3 DNA reads TGTGCTAGTGGTTTGTCCATAGCGGAGAAAGAGACCCAGTACTTC. The gene calls are TRBV12-5 and TRBJ2-5; D perhaps matches TRBD2 (6 bases). The CDR3 consists of 15 residues. Germline loops: CDR1 LGHNT, CDR2 FRNRAP. The germline V and J ends were trimmed by 2 bases and 3 bases, with 13 bases remaining between them. Full variable domain (missing parts from reference TRBV12-5 and TRBJ2-5): DARVTQTPRHKVTEMGQEVTMRCQPILGHNTVFWYRQTMMQGLELLAYFRNRAPLDDSGMPKDRFSAEMPDATLATLKIQPSEPRDSAVYFCASGLSIAEKETQYFGPGTRLLVL.

The chain employs TRBV2 and TRBJ1-2, with 9 nucleotides matching TRBD1. V trimming: 0 bases; J trimming: 8 bases; junction bases outside the gene matches: 19. Germline CDR1 and CDR2: SNHLY and FYNNEI. The length of the CDR3 is 19 residues. CDR3 amino acids: CASSEAMTGTGSRISGYTF. For the CDR3, the DNA is TGTGCCAGCAGTGAAGCTATGACCGGGACAGGGAGCCGGATAAGCGGCTACACCTTC.

The CDR3: CASSLTFGRGGSYNEQFF. The CDR3 nucleotides are TGTGCCAGCAGTTTAACTTTTGGGAGGGGGGGCTCCTACAATGAGCAGTTCTTC. The rearrangement joins TRBV27 to TRBJ2-1; D might be TRBD2 (7 bases). V lost 2 bases and J lost 0, with 17 bases in between. This CDR3 region has 18 residues. From germline, CDR1 is MNHEY and CDR2 SMNVEV (reference sequence).

The V call is TRBV19, the J call TRBJ2-3; D not resolved. Germline lookup yields CDR1 LNHDA and CDR2 SQIVND (reference sequence). This CDR3 region has 13 residues. Deletions cut 3 bases from V and 1 base from J, with 5 bases between. In DNA, the CDR3 is TGTGCCAGTAGTATCGTTGGCACAGATACGCAGTATTTT. Protein: CASSIVGTDTQYF.

The chain is built from TRBV18 and TRBJ1-4, with D tentatively TRBD1 (5 bases). V lost 4 bases and J lost 2, with 8 bases in between. Germline loops: CDR1 KGHSH, CDR2 LQKENI. This CDR3 is built from 14 residues. The CDR3 region has the DNA TGTGCCAGCTCACTGACAGATACTAATGAAAAACTGTTTTTT. As protein: CASSLTDTNEKLFF.

This chain connects TRBV29-1 to TRBJ2-3, with TRBD2 matching 7 bases. CDR3 size: 13 residues. The V gene end was trimmed by 4 bases and the J gene end by 6 bases; junction bases not matched to a gene: 7. CDR1 and CDR2 from the germline V gene are SQVTM and ANQGSEA. For the CDR3, the DNA is TGCAGCGTTGCGGCGGGGGTGGGGGATACGCAGTATTTT. Its protein product is CSVAAGVGDTQYF.